The clone carrying this T cell receptor (beta chain) has a handful of counts. The CDR3 extends over 14 amino acids. The V and J ends lost 5 bases and 5 bases, in that order; junction bases with no gene match: 4. TCRdb analysed the reads with MiXCR anew, one entry per CDR3 protein. The sample lists roughly 18,000 distinct CDR3 sequences, approximately 10% seen once, with under 3.5% in the top ten. This specimen belongs to a study of type 1 regulatory T cells. V gene TRBV12-3 or TRBV12-4 combines with J gene TRBJ1-5; TRBD1 aligns across 9 bases. Sequencing input: CD4+ T cells, either the whole sample or a sorted fraction (not recorded which). This TCR was sampled from a human donor in good health. CDR3 bases: TGTGCCAGCAGTATTGGGACAGGGCATCAGCCCCAGCATTTT. This codes for CASSIGTGHQPQHF.